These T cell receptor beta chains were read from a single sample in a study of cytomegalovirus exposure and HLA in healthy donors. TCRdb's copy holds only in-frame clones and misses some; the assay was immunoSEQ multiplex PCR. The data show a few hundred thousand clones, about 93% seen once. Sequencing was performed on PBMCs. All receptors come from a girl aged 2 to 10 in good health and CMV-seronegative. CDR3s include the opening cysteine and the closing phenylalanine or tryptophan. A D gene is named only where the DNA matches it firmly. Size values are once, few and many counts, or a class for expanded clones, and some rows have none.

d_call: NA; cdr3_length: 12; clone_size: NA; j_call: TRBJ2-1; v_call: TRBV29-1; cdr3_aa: CSVGVSYNEQFF; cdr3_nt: TGCAGCGTAGGGGTCTCCTACAATGAGCAGTTCTTC
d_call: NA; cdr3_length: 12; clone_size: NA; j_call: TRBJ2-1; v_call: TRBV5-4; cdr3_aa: CASSLAGNEQFF; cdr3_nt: TGTGCCAGCAGCTTGGCCGGGAATGAGCAGTTCTTC
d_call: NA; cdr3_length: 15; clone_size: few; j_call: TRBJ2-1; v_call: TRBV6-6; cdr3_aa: CASSYSRSSYNEQFF; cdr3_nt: TGTGCCAGCAGTTACTCGAGGAGCTCCTACAATGAGCAGTTCTTC
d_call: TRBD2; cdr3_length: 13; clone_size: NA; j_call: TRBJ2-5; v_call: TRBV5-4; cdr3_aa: CASSLGLDETQYF; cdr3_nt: TGTGCCAGCAGCTTAGGACTAGACGAGACCCAGTACTTC
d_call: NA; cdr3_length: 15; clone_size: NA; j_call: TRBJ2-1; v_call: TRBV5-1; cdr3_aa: CASSLRVRGSGEQFF; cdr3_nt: TGCGCCAGCAGCTTGAGGGTCAGGGGATCGGGTGAGCAGTTCTTC
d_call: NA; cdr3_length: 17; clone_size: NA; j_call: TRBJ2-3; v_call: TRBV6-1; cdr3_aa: CASSEIRDGGSTDTQYF; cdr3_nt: TGTGCCAGCAGTGAAATCAGGGACGGGGGTAGCACAGATACGCAGTATTTT
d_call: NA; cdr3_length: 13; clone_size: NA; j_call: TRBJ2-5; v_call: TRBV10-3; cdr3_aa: CAMRQAPGETQYF; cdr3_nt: TGTGCCATGAGACAGGCACCAGGGGAGACCCAGTACTTC
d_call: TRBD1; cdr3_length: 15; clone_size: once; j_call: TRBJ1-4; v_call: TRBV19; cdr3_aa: CASRASGQGDEKLFF; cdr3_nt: TGTGCCAGTAGGGCTTCGGGACAGGGGGACGAAAAACTGTTTTTT
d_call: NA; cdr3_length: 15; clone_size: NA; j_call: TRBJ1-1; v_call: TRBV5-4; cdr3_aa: CASSLAVGENTEAFF; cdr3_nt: TGTGCCAGCAGCTTGGCCGTAGGGGAGAACACTGAAGCTTTCTTT
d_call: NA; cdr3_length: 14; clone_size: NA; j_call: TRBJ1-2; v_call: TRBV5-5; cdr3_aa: CASSLAGIGYGYTF; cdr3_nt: TGTGCCAGCAGCTTGGCCGGTATCGGCTATGGCTACACCTTC
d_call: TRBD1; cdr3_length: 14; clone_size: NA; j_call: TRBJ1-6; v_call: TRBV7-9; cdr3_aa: CASSPDRGNSPLHF; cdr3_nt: TGTGCCAGCAGCCCGGACAGGGGCAATTCACCCCTCCACTTT
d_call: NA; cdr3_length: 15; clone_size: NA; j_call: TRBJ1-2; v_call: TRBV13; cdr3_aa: CASSLVVGAGYGYTF; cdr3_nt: TGTGCCAGCAGCTTAGTAGTGGGGGCTGGTTATGGCTACACCTTC
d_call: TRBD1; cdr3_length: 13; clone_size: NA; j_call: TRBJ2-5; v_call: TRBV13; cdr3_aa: CASSRTGRQTQYF; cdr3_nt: TGTGCCAGCAGCAGGACAGGGAGGCAGACCCAGTACTTC
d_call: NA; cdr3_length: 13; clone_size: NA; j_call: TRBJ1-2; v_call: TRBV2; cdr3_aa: CASRRREGNGYTF; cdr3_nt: TGTGCCAGCAGACGGAGGGAGGGCAATGGCTACACCTTC
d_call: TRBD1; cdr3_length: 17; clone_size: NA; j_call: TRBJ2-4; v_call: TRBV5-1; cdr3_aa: CASSLGGTDLAKNIQYF; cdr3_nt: TGCGCCAGCAGCTTGGGGGGGACAGACCTAGCCAAAAACATTCAGTACTTC
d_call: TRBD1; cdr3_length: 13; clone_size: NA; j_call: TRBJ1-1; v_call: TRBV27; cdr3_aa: CASSLTGGTEAFF; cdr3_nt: TGTGCCAGCAGTTTAACAGGGGGCACTGAAGCTTTCTTT
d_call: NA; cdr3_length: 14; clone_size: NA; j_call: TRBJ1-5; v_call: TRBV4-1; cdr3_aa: CASSLALSNQPQHF; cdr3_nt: TGCGCCAGCAGCTTGGCCCTTAGCAATCAGCCCCAGCATTTT
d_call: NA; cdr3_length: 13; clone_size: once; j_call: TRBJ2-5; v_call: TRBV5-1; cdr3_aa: CASSLSVQETQYF; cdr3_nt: TGCGCCAGCAGCTTGTCGGTACAAGAGACCCAGTACTTC
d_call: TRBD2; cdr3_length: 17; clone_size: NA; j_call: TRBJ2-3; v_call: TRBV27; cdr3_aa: CASSLGKTSGRAGTQYF; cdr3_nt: TGTGCCAGCAGTTTGGGAAAGACTAGCGGGAGGGCCGGTACGCAGTATTTT
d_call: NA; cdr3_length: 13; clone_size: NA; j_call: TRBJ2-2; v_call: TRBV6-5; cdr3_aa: CASRRGGGGELFF; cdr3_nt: TGTGCCAGCAGGAGAGGGGGGGGCGGGGAGCTGTTTTTT
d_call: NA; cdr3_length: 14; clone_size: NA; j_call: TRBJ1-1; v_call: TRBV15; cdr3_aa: CATTRDTASTEAFF; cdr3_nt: TGTGCCACCACCCGGGACACGGCCTCCACTGAAGCTTTCTTT
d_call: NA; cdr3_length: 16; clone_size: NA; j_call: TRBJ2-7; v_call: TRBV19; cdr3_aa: CASSGLDGSLPYEQYF; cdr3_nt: TGTGCCAGTAGTGGACTGGATGGCTCACTTCCCTACGAGCAGTACTTC
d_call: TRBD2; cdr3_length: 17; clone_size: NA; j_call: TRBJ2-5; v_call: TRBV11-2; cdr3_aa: CASSLGPSGAPGGTQYF; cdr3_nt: TGTGCCAGCAGCTTAGGTCCTAGCGGAGCCCCGGGAGGGACCCAGTACTTC
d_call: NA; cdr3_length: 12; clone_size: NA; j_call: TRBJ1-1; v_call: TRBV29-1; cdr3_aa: CSVEKGVAEAFF; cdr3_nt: TGCAGCGTTGAAAAGGGGGTGGCTGAAGCTTTCTTT
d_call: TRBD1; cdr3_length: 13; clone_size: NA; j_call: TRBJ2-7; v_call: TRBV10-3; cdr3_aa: CAISEDRVWEQYF; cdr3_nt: TGTGCCATCAGTGAGGACAGGGTGTGGGAGCAGTACTTC
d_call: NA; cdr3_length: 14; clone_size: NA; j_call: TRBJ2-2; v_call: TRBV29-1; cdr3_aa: CSVTGSALTGELFF; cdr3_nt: TGCAGCGTAACAGGGTCGGCGTTAACCGGGGAGCTGTTTTTT
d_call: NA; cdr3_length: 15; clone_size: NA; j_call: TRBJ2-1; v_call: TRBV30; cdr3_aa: CAWSRMGGANNEQFF; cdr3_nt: TGTGCCTGGAGTAGGATGGGGGGGGCTAACAATGAGCAGTTCTTC
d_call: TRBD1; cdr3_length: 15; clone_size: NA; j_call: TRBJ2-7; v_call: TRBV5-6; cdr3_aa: CASSGTGVFPFEQYF; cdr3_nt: TGTGCCAGCAGCGGTACAGGGGTTTTCCCCTTCGAGCAGTACTTC
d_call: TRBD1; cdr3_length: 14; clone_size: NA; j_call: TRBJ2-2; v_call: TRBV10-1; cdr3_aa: CASSRDRATGGLFF; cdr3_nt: TGCGCCAGCAGTCGGGACAGGGCCACCGGGGGGCTGTTTTTT
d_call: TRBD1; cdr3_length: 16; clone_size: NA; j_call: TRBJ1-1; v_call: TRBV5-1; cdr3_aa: CASSSIPGTGGTEAFF; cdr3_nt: TGCGCCAGCAGCTCAATACCCGGGACAGGGGGCACTGAAGCTTTCTTT
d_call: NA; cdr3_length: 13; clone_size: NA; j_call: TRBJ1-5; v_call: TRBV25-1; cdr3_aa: CASSEGLNQPQHF; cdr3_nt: TGTGCCAGCAGTGAAGGACTGAATCAGCCCCAGCATTTT
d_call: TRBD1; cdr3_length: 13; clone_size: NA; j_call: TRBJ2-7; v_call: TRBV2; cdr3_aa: CASHLETGSEQYF; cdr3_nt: TGTGCCAGCCACCTCGAGACAGGGTCCGAGCAGTACTTC
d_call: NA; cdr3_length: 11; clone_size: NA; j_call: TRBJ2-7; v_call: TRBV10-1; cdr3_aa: CASSESVEQYF; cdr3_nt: TGCGCCAGCAGTGAGTCCGTCGAGCAGTACTTC
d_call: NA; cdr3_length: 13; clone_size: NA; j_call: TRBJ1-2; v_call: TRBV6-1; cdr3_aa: CASSERRAGGYTF; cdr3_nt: TGTGCCAGCAGTGAACGGAGGGCGGGCGGCTACACCTTC
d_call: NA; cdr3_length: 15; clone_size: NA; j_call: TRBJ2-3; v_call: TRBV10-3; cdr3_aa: CAIGERGGTTDTQYF; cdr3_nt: TGTGCCATCGGTGAAAGGGGGGGGACCACAGATACGCAGTATTTT
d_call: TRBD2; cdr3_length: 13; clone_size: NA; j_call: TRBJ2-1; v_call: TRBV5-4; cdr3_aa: CASSHPSGDEQFF; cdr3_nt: TGTGCCAGCAGCCACCCTAGCGGGGATGAGCAGTTCTTC
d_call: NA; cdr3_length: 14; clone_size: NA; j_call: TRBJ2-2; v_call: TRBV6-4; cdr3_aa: CASSVGLSTGELFF; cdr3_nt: TGTGCCAGCAGTGTTGGACTTTCCACCGGGGAGCTGTTTTTT
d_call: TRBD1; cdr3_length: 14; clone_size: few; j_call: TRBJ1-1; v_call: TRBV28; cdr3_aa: CASIRGQGNGEAFF; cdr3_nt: TGTGCCAGCATCCGAGGACAGGGGAACGGTGAAGCTTTCTTT
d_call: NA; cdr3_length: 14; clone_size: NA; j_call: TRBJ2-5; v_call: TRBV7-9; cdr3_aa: CASSSNLQSRTQYF; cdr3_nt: TGTGCCAGCAGCTCGAATTTACAGTCAAGGACCCAGTACTTC
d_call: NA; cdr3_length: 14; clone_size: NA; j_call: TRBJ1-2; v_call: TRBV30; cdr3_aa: CAWRAGGANYGYTF; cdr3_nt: TGTGCCTGGAGAGCGGGGGGGGCTAACTATGGCTACACCTTC
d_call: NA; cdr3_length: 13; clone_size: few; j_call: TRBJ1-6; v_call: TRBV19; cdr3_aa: CATSTSYNSPLHF; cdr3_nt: TGTGCCACTTCGACATCGTATAATTCACCCCTCCACTTT
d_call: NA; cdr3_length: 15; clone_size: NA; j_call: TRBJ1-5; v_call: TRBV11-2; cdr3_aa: CASSLVAGPPEPQHF; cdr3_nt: TGTGCCAGCAGCTTAGTGGCAGGTCCGCCGGAGCCCCAGCATTTT
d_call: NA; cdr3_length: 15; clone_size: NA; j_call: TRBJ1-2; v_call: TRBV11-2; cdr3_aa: CASSLTRVSNYGYTF; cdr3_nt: TGTGCCAGCAGCTTAACGAGGGTCTCGAACTATGGCTACACCTTC
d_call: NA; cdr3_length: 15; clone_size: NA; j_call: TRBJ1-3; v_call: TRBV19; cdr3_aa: CASRPGREIGNTIYF; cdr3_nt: TGTGCCAGTAGACCGGGGCGGGAGATCGGAAACACCATATATTTT
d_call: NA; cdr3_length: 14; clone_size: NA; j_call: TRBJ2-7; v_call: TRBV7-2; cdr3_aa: CASSLTTINYEQYF; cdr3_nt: TGTGCCAGCAGCTTAACTACTATTAACTACGAGCAGTACTTC
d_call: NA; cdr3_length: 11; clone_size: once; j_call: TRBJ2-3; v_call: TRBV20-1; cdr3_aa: CSARGRWSQYF; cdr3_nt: TGCAGTGCTAGAGGTCGGTGGAGCCAGTATTTT
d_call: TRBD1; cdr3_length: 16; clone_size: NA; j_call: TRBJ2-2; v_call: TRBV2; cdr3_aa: CASIQTGGEYTGELFF; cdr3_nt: TGTGCCAGCATCCAAACAGGGGGCGAGTACACCGGGGAGCTGTTTTTT
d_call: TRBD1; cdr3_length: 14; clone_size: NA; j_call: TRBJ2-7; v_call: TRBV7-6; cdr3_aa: CASSEYRGSYEQYF; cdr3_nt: TGTGCCAGCAGCGAATACAGGGGAAGTTACGAGCAGTACTTC
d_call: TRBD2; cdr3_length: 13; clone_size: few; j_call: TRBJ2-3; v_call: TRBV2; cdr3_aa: CASRAGGTDTQYF; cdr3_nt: TGTGCCAGCAGAGCGGGAGGGACAGATACGCAGTATTTT
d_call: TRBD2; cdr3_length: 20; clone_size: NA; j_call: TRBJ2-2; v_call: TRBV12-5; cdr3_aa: CASGFSGLAGGRRYTGELFF; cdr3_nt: TGTGCTAGTGGTTTCTCGGGACTAGCGGGGGGGAGACGTTACACCGGGGAGCTGTTTTTT
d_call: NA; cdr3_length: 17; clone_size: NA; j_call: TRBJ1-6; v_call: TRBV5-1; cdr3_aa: CASSPDGGHSYNSPLHF; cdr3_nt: TGCGCCAGCAGCCCCGACGGGGGGCACTCCTATAATTCACCCCTCCACTTT